The rows below give T cell receptor beta chains drawn from one sample of a study of cytomegalovirus exposure and HLA in healthy donors. Produced via immunoSEQ multiplex PCR; TCRdb's table is partial and in-frame only. The sample consists of approximately 130,000 clones, over 70% of them appearing once. Sequencing was carried out using PBMCs. Receptors were obtained from a woman in her sixties or seventies in good health and CMV-seropositive. Both conserved end residues are part of each CDR3. The order of the fields is V gene, CDR3 protein.

>TRBV10-2
CASSDAGVSTDTQYF
>TRBV29-1
CSARGETGGKTEAFF
>TRBV6-1
CASSETLNTEAFF
>TRBV9
CASLHRLHEQYF
>TRBV6-5
CASSYAGTGGPDTQYF
>TRBV19
CASSMGLAAEQYF
>TRBV7-9
CSSSFASDSSGYTF
>TRBV5-6
CASSPWRQGSNQPQHF
>TRBV18
CASSPRDSGITGELFF
>TRBV7-9
CASSPTSGMEQFF
>TRBV4-1
CASSQDNRGYTEAFF
>TRBV5-1
CASSLGSTGSQETQYF
>TRBV7-6
CASAGDNSGANVLTF
>TRBV7-9
CASSLRSGGTSGGTDTQYF
>TRBV29-1
CSASGTLNTEAFF
>TRBV2
CASNRGYEQYF
>TRBV18
CASSPPGLVSREQYF
>TRBV7-2
CASSLVGSARGEETQYF
>TRBV5-1
CASSSLGGSSYNEQFF
>TRBV19
CASSMTPRQGGNQPQHF
>TRBV29-1
CSVAGYRTGSGANVLTF
>TRBV10-3
CAITTGGLYEQYF
>TRBV6-5
CASKSGGPPYEQYF